This TCR beta chain is from a study of T cell responses to AZD1222 COVID-19 vaccine. Study-level findings and limits: Close to half of spike-specific TCRs reportedly recognize unmutated variant regions. With two AZD1222 doses given, Spike-specific TCR breadth and depth both rose.

Notes on this clone: Its antigen is unknown.

Looked up from germline, CDR1 is LGHDT and CDR2 is YNNKEL (reference sequence). V lost 4 bases to trimming and J lost 0 bases, with 13 bases between them. The CDR3 loop spans 17 amino acids. TCRdb keeps only in-frame clones here, not all; method: immunoSEQ multiplex PCR. Of 20,000 to 30,000 clones in the sample, about 88% were seen once. Material: peripheral blood, obtained 28 days after the second AZD1222 dose. The sequence was obtained from an adult who received the AZD1222 COVID-19 vaccine. The chain couples TRBV3-1 (or the pseudogene TRBV3-2) to TRBJ2-6; D is undetermined. The CDR3 spells CASSPISRTSGANVLTF. As DNA, the CDR3 is TGTGCCAGCAGCCCAATCAGCAGGACCTCTGGGGCCAACGTCCTGACTTTC.